This T cell receptor beta chain is drawn from a study of OX40 agonist ivuxolimab in advanced cancers. Overall study: At doses from 0.01 to 10 mg/kg, patients were given intravenous ivuxolimab every 2 weeks.

Drawing of blood for sampling happened at baseline, at cycle 4 day 1, and at cycle 7 day 1. This clone showed up just a few times. Its target is not known. The CDR3 totals 16 residues. Germline CDR1 and CDR2: SGDLS and YYNGEE. The trim removed 4 bases at V and 5 bases at J, leaving 9 bases unmatched. The study's findings and limits: CD8+ T cells (on average) carried more expanded clones than CD4+ T cells.

The repertoire was sequenced with immunoSEQ multiplex PCR; TCRdb's copy has only in-frame clones and lacks some. The sample consists of about 95,000 clones, about 85% of them appearing once. This sequence was found in an adult with an advanced solid tumor such as melanoma, head and neck, liver or kidney cancer. The input for sequencing was CD4+ or CD8+ T cells sorted from blood, taken in a trial of the OX40 agonist ivuxolimab. V gene TRBV9 combines with J gene TRBJ2-5; 12 bases align to TRBD1. DNA of the CDR3: TGTGCCAGCAGCCTAGAGGGGACAGGGGGCGGTGAGACCCAGTACTTC. Amino acid sequence: CASSLEGTGGGETQYF.